This TCR beta chain was retrieved from a study of CD8 T cells in ankylosing spondylitis. Notes on the study in general: The authors reported significant enrichment of disease-linked clones in matched ankylosing spondylitis synovial fluid.

The CDR3 consists of 13 residues. CDR1 is MDHEN, CDR2 SYDVKM, per germline. The V end lost 6 bases, the J end lost 8 bases, and 16 bases lay between the germline ends. This clonotype has at least ten counts. Its antigen remains unknown. TCRdb recomputed calls from the 5' RACE reads with MiXCR, one row per CDR3 protein. Of about 140,000 distinct CDR3 sequences listed, 10% to 12% are singletons. Material: blood, either unsorted or a sorted T cell fraction (not recorded which). The TCR comes from a female donor with ankylosing spondylitis or in good health (not recorded which). The chain uses TRBV28 and TRBJ1-1, with TRBD1 as a possible D gene (6 bases). This CDR3 is CASSPTSTGEAFF. The CDR3 bases are TGTGCCAGCAGCCCCACCTCTACAGGGGAAGCTTTCTTT.